These 3 T cell receptor beta chains originate from one sample sequenced in a study of memory CD4+ T cells and cytomegalovirus serostatus. The protocol was immunoSEQ multiplex PCR, while the TCRdb copy is restricted to in-frame clones and leaves out a portion. The sample includes 50,000 to 65,000 clones, over 60% of them seen just once. The sort gate was single viable CD3+CD4+CD8-CD45RO+ cells for memory CD4+ T cells. The material sequenced was memory CD4+ T cells from blood. Every receptor here comes from an adult in good health and CMV-seronegative.

The J gene is TRBJ2-5, the V gene TRBV7-2; D remains ambiguous. The length of the CDR3 is 13 residues. From germline, CDR1 is SGHTA and CDR2 FQGNSA. V lost 5 bases and J 5 bases, leaving 12 bases between the germline ends. The CDR3 reads CASSNTIQETQYF. The CDR3 region has the DNA TGTGCCAGCAGCAACACCATCCAGGAGACCCAGTACTTC.

The rearrangement joins TRBV6-1 to TRBJ2-3; D is uncertain. Trimming left V 4 bases short and J 0 bases short, with 14 bases between. This CDR3 is built from 16 residues. CDR1 is MNHNS, CDR2 SASEGT, per germline. CDR3 DNA sequence: TGTGCCAGCAGTGGATATCTAACCGGGAGCACAGATACGCAGTATTTT. Protein sequence: CASSGYLTGSTDTQYF.

The V and J genes are TRBV6-5 and TRBJ2-7; maybe TRBD1 (6 bases). The CDR3 totals 12 residues. In germline, CDR1 is MNHEY, CDR2 SVGAGI. Trimming removed 6 bases at V and 2 bases at J, with 8 bases between. This CDR3 reads CASRDSAYEQYF. In DNA form, the CDR3 reads TGTGCCAGCAGGGACAGTGCCTACGAGCAGTACTTC.